This T cell receptor beta chain was identified during a study of blood T cell repertoires in COVID-19. On the study more broadly: Nucleic acid was either cDNA or gDNA, and it came from T cells, B-cell-depleted T cells, or PBMCs.

In the authors' methods: Reference gene primer amplification in the assay estimated nucleated cell counts. Assay used: immunoSEQ multiplex PCR; TCRdb lists only in-frame clones, some missing. Clone size and the V and J calls come from that table; the DNA yielded D and trimming. The sample consists of tens of thousands of clones, roughly 78% of them appearing once. This clone was counted a single time. The sequence came from a woman older than 75 with acute or convalescent COVID-19. Material: peripheral blood.

For the CDR3, the DNA is TGTGCCAGTAGCCGACGGGGTGAAAAACTGTTTTTT. Translating it yields CASSRRGEKLFF. The chain carries TRBV7-8 and TRBJ1-4, with D unclear. Trimming cost V 9 bases and J 7 bases, with 12 bases left between them. The germline CDR1 and CDR2 sequences are SGHVS and FQNEAQ. This CDR3 is built from 12 residues.